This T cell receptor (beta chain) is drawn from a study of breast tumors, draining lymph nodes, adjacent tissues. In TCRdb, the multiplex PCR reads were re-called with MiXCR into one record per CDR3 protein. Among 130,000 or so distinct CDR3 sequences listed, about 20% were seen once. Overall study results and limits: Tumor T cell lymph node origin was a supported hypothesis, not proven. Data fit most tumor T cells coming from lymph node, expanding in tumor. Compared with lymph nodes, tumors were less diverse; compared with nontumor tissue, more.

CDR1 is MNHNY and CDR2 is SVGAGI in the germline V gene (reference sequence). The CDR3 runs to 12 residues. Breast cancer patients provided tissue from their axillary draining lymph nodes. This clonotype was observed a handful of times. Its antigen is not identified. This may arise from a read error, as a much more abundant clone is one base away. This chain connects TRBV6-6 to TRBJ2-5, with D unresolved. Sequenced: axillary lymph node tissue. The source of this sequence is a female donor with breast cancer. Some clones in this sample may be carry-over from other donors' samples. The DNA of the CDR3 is TGTGCCAGCACCTTAAGCCTAGAGACCCAGTGCTTC. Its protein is CASTLSLETQCF.